A selection of T cell receptor beta chains follows, all from one sample in a study of CD8 T cells in Susac syndrome. TCRdb fed the immunoSEQ multiplex PCR reads into MiXCR, producing one record per CDR3 protein. Of about 150,000 distinct CDR3 sequences in the sample, about 96% were seen once. Source material: CD4+ T cells from PBMCs. The receptor source for this set is a human donor with Susac syndrome. Both conserved end residues are trimmed from each CDR3.

j_call | v_call | cdr3_aa
TRBJ2-3 | TRBV7-2 | ASSPRGRPTDTQY
TRBJ2-7 | TRBV24-1 | ATSVPGTYEQY
TRBJ1-2 | TRBV18 | ASSPGPNYGYT
TRBJ2-7 | TRBV6-5 | ASSSDSGRGEQY
TRBJ2-1 | TRBV11-1 | ASSFTPGNEQF
TRBJ2-1 | TRBV18 | ASSRDGLAGDEQF
TRBJ2-3 | TRBV28 | ASSLSWKLQDDTDTQY
TRBJ2-1 | TRBV20-1 | SAKGTYNEQF
TRBJ2-5 | TRBV20-1 | SARSPIQQETQY
TRBJ2-1 | TRBV30 | AWRSLRDWNEQF
TRBJ1-2 | TRBV7-9 | ASEGGYGYT
TRBJ2-3 | TRBV28 | ASIAGGSTDTQY
TRBJ1-1 | TRBV19 | ASRAPQGTWTEAF
TRBJ2-2 | TRBV4-3 | ASSQRRTGELF
TRBJ2-1 | TRBV30 | AWEREGRNEQF
TRBJ1-1 | TRBV15 | ATSRHPGGTEAF
TRBJ1-1 | TRBV11-2 | ASSLYGETEAF
TRBJ2-1 | TRBV3-1 | ASSSHGSGRVNEQF
TRBJ1-5 | TRBV28 | ASRPGPGNQPQH
TRBJ2-1 | TRBV5-4 | ASSFLTSGTRNEQF
TRBJ2-1 | TRBV5-6 | ASSLAQGAYNEQF
TRBJ1-2 | TRBV29-1 | SVDPRGAGIYGYT
TRBJ2-2 | TRBV4-1 | ASSQDRGAGGLGTGELF
TRBJ2-7 | TRBV7-9 | ASSLWASGSWYEQY
TRBJ2-3 | TRBV27 | AKLGTSGITDTQY
TRBJ2-7 | TRBV27 | ASSPTGENEQY
TRBJ2-1 | TRBV6-2/TRBV6-3 | ASSPLGLNNEQF
TRBJ2-5 | TRBV5-6 | ASSARAGIQETQY
TRBJ2-1 | TRBV28 | ASILGTGAHEQF
TRBJ2-4 | TRBV4-1 | ASSHPTWSDIQY
TRBJ2-5 | TRBV29-1 | STRPGLYQETQY
TRBJ2-5 | TRBV29-1 | SVAGTDQETQY
TRBJ2-5 | TRBV5-1 | ASSFEGAGETQY
TRBJ2-3 | TRBV7-7 | ASSLRGGSTDTQY
TRBJ2-1 | TRBV7-2 | ATTVGTSVLNEQF
TRBJ1-5 | TRBV2 | ASSEAGQSNQPQH
TRBJ2-7 | TRBV20-1 | SAAGPGYEQY
TRBJ2-6 | TRBV5-4 | ASSLDLAGANVLT
TRBJ1-5 | TRBV27 | ASSSFSGAQPQH
TRBJ1-6 | TRBV9 | ASSVGSGNSPLH
TRBJ1-2 | TRBV15 | ATSRRQGTFYGYT